This entry describes one T cell receptor beta chain. Germline-derived CDR1 and CDR2 are GTSNPN and SVGIG (reference sequence). The CDR3 has 14 residues. J was trimmed by 4 bases and V by 3 bases; bases with no gene match: 3. The assay was immunoSEQ multiplex PCR, and TCRdb's table has in-frame clones only and misses some. The table lists about 83,000 clones, about nine tenths of them singletons. This entry comes from a study of control samples from healthy donors and cancer patients. This sequence joins TRBV30 and TRBJ1-5, with TRBD1 matching over 10 bases. The sequenced sample was blood. The TCR was taken from a man in his forties or fifties in good health. CDR3 residues: CAWSPGQGNQPQHF. CDR3 sequence (DNA): TGTGCCTGGAGCCCGGGACAGGGGAATCAGCCCCAGCATTTT. The full variable domain, its missing parts supplied by reference TRBV30 and TRBJ1-5, is SQTIHQWPATLVQPVGSPLSLECTVEGTSNPNLYWYRQAAGRGLQLLFYSVGIGQISSEVPQNLSASRPQDRQFILSSKKLLLSDSGFYLCAWSPGQGNQPQHFGDGTRLSIL.